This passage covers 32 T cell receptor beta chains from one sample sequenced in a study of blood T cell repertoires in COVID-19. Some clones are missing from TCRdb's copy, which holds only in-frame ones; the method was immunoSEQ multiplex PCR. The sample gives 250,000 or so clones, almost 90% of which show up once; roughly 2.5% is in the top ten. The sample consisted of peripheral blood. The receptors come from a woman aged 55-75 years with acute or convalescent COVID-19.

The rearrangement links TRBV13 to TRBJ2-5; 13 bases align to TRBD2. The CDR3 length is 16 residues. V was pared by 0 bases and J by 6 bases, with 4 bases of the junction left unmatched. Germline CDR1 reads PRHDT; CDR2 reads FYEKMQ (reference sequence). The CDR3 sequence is CASSLGLAGGRKTQYF. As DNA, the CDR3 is TGTGCCAGCAGCTTAGGACTAGCGGGGGGGCGGAAGACCCAGTACTTC.

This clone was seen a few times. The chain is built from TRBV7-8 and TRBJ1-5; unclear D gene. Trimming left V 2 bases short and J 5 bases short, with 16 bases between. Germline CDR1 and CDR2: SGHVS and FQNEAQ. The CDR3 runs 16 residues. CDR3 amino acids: CASSLRGAAYDQPQHF. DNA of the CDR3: TGTGCCAGCAGCTTACGAGGAGCTGCCTATGATCAGCCCCAGCATTTT.

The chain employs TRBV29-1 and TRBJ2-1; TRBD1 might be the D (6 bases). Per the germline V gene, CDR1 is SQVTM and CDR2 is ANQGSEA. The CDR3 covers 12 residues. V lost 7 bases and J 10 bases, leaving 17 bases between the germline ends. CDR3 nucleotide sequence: TGCAGCGGAGGTTTGCTCAGGGGAGAGCAGTTCTTC. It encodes CSGGLLRGEQFF.

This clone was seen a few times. CDR3 coding DNA: TGTGCCAGCTCAAGGGGGATTAATGAAAAACTGTTTTTT. This encodes CASSRGINEKLFF. The chain recombines TRBV28 with TRBJ1-4; the D gene is possibly TRBD1 (6 bases). With 8 bases removed from V and 4 bases from J, the gap between germline ends came to 11 bases. This CDR3 comprises 13 residues. Germline V gives CDR1 MDHEN, CDR2 SYDVKM.

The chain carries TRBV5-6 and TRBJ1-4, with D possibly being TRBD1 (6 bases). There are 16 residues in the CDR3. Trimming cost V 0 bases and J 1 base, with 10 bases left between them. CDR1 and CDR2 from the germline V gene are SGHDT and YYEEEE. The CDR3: CASSLVDRRTNEKLFF. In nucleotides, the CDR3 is TGTGCCAGCAGCTTGGTGGACAGACGAACTAATGAAAAACTGTTTTTT.

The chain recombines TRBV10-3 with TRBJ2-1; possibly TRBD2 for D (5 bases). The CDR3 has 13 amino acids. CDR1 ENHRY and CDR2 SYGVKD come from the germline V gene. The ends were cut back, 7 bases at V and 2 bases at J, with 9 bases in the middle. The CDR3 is CAINPGTYNEQFF. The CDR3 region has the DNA TGTGCCATCAATCCGGGGACCTACAATGAGCAGTTCTTC.

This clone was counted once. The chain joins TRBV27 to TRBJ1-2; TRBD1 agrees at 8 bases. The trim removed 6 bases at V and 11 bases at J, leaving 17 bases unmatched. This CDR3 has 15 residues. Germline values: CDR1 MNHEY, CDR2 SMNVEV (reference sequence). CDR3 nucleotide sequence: TGTGCCAGCAGACCACAAGCGACAGGGGTATTCCCATACACCTTC. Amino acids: CASRPQATGVFPYTF.

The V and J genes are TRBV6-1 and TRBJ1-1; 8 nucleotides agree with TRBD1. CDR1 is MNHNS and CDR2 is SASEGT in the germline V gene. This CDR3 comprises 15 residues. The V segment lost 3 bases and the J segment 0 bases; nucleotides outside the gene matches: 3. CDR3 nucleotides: TGTGCCAGCAGTGACAGGGGGCGCGTGAACACTGAAGCTTTCTTT. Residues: CASSDRGRVNTEAFF.

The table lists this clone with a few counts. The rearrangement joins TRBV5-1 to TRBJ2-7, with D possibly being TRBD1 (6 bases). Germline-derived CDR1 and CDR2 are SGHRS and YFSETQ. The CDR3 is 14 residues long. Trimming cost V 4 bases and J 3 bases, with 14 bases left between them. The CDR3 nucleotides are TGCGCCAGCAGCCCGCGGACAGATAACTACGAGCAGTACTTC. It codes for CASSPRTDNYEQYF. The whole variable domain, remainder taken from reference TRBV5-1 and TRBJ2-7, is KAGVTQTPRYLIKTRGQQVTLSCSPISGHRSVSWYQQTPGQGLQFLFEYFSETQRNKGNFPGRFSGRQFSNSRSEMNVSTLELGDSALYLCASSPRTDNYEQYFGPGTRLTVT.

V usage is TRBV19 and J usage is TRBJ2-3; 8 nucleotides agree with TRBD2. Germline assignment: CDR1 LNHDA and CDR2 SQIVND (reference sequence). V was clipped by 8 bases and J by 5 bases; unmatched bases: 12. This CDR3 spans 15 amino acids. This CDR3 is CASRSGGPRIDTQYF. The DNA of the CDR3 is TGTGCCAGTCGCTCGGGGGGGCCGCGGATAGATACGCAGTATTTT. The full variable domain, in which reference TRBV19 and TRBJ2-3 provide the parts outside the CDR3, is DGGITQSPKYLFRKEGQNVTLSCEQNLNHDAMYWYRQDPGQGLRLIYYSQIVNDFQKGDIAEGYSVSREKKESFPLTVTSAQKNPTAFYLCASRSGGPRIDTQYFGPGTRLTVL.

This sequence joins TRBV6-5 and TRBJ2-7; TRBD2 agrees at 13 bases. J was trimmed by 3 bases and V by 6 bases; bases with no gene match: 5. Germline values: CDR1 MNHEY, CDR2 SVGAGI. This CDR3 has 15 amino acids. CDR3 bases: TGTGCCAGCAGACGGACTAGCGGGAGAGGCTACGAGCAGTACTTC. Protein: CASRRTSGRGYEQYF.

The CDR3 loop is CASSRLSGTSGGRFF. The CDR3 DNA sequence: TGTGCCAGCAGCAGACTGAGCGGGACTAGCGGGGGTCGGTTCTTC. The gene calls are TRBV7-9 and TRBJ2-1; 14 bases match TRBD2. V was clipped by 5 bases and J by 15 bases; unmatched bases: 12. CDR1 SEHNR and CDR2 FQNEAQ come from the germline V gene (reference sequence). The CDR3 sequence is 15 residues long.

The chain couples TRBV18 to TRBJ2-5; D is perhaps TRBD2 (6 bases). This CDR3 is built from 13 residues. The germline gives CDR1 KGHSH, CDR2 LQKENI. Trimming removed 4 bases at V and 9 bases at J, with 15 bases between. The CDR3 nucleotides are TGTGCCAGCTCACGAGACGGGGGTGGGGCCCAGTACTTC. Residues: CASSRDGGGAQYF.

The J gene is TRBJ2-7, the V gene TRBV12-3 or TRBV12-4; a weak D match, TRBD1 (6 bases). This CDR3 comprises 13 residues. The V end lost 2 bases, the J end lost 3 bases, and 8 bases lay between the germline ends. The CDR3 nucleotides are TGTGCCAGCAGTTTAAGGGGGAACTACGAGCAGTACTTC. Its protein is CASSLRGNYEQYF.

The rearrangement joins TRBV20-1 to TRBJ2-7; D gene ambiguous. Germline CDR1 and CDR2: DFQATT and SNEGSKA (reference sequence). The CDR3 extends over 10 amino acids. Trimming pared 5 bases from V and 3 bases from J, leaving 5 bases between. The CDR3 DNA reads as TGCAGTGCTGGCAACTACGAGCAGTACTTC. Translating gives CSAGNYEQYF.

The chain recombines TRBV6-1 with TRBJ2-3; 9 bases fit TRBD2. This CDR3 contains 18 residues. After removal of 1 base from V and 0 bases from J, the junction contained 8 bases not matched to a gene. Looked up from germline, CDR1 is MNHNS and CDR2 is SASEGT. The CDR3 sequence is CASSEGSMSGGSTDTQYF. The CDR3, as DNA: TGTGCCAGCAGTGAAGGAAGTATGAGCGGGGGGAGCACAGATACGCAGTATTTT.

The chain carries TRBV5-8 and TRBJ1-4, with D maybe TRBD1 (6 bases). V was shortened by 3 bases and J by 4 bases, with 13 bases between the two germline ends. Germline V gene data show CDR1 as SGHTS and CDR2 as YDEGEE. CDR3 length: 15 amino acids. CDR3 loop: CASSWRQGSNEKLFF. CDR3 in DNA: TGTGCCAGCAGCTGGCGGCAGGGGAGTAATGAAAAACTGTTTTTT.

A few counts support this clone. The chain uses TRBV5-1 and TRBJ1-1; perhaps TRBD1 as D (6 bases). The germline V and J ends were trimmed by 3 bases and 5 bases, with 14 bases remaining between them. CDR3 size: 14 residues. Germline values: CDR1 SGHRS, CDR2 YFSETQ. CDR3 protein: CASSSGGLGTEAFF. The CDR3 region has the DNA TGCGCCAGCAGCTCCGGGGGGCTGGGAACTGAAGCTTTCTTT.

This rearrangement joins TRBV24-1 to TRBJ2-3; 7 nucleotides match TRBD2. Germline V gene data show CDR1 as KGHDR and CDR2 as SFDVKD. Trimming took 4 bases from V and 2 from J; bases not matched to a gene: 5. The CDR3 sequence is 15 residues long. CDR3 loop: CATSEPSGTTDTQYF. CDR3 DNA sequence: TGTGCCACCAGTGAGCCTAGCGGAACCACAGATACGCAGTATTTT.

CDR3 sequence: CSVEGTYTDTQYF. The CDR3 bases are TGCAGCGTTGAGGGGACTTACACAGATACGCAGTATTTT. This rearrangement joins TRBV29-1 to TRBJ2-3, with D tentatively TRBD2 (6 bases). The CDR3 length is 13 residues. V lost 3 bases and J 2 bases, leaving 9 bases between the germline ends. The germline V gene has CDR1 SQVTM and CDR2 ANQGSEA.

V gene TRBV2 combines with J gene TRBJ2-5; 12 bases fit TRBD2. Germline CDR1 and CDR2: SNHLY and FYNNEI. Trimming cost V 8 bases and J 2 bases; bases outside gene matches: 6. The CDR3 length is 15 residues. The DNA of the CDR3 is TGTGCCAGCTGTCCGCTAGCGGGAGGGCAAGAGACCCAGTACTTC. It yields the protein CASCPLAGGQETQYF.

CDR3 region: CASSPTGGLIYSPLHF. CDR3 nucleotides: TGTGCCAGCAGTCCGACGGGGGGCCTAATTTATTCACCCCTCCACTTT. J is TRBJ1-6 and V is TRBV11-2; perhaps TRBD1 as D (6 bases). CDR3 size: 16 residues. From germline, CDR1 is SGHAT and CDR2 FQNNGV. Trimming shortened V by 6 bases and J by 8 bases, and 20 bases separated the two germline ends.

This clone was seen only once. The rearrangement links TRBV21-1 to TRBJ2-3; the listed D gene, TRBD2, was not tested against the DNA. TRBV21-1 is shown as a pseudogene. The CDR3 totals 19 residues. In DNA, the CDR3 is TGTGCCAGCAGCAAAACGCCGGGACTAGCGGGAGTGTGCACAGATACGCAGTATTTT. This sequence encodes CASSKTPGLAGVCTDTQYF.

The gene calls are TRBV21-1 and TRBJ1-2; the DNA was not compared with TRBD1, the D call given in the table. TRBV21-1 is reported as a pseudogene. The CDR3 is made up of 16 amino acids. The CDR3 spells CASSKFRPRGDYGYTF. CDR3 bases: TGTGCCAGCAGCAAATTCCGCCCCAGGGGAGACTATGGCTACACCTTC.

The CDR3 is CASSSDGHYTDTQYF. The DNA of the CDR3 is TGTGCCAGCAGTTCAGACGGACATTACACAGATACGCAGTATTTT. The chain uses TRBV2 and TRBJ2-3; TRBD1 is a possible D gene (5 bases). Trimming stripped 5 bases from V and 2 bases from J, with 14 bases between. Germline V gene sequence: CDR1 SNHLY, CDR2 FYNNEI. This CDR3 spans 15 amino acids.

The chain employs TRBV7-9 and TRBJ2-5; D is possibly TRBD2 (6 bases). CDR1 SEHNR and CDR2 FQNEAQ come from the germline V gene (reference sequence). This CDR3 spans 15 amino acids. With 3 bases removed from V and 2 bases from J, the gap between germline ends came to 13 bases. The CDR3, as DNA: TGTGCCAGCAGCTTCCTCGGGAGCGGGCAAGAGACCCAGTACTTC. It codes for CASSFLGSGQETQYF.

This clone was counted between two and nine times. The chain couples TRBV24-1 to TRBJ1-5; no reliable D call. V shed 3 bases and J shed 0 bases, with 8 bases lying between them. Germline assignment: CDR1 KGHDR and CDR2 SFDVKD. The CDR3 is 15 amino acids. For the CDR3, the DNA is TGTGCCACCAGTGATACTGAGGATAGCAATCAGCCCCAGCATTTT. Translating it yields CATSDTEDSNQPQHF.

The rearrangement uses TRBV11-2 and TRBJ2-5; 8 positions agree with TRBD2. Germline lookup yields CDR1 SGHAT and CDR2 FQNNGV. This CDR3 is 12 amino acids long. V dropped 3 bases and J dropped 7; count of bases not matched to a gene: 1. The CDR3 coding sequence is TGTGCCAGCAGCTTTGCGGGGGGGACCCAGTACTTC. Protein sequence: CASSFAGGTQYF.

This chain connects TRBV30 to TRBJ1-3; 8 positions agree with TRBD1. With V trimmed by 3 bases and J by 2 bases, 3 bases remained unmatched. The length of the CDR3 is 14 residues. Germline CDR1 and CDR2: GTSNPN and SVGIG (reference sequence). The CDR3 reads CAWRTQGAGNTIYF. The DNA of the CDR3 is TGTGCCTGGAGAACACAGGGGGCTGGAAACACCATATATTTT.

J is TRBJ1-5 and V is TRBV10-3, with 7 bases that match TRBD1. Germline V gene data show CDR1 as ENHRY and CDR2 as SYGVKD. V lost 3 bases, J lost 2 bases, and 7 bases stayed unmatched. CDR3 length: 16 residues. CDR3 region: CAISDPQGTGNQPQHF. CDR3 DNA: TGTGCCATCAGTGACCCACAGGGGACGGGCAATCAGCCCCAGCATTTT.

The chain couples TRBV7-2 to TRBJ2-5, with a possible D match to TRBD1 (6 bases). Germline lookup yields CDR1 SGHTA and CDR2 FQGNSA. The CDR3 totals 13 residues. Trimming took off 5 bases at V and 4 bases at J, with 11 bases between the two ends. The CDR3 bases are TGTGCCAGCAGCCGACAGGAAAGAGAGACCCAGTACTTC. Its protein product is CASSRQERETQYF.

The CDR3 spells CASGDKPRYGYTF. DNA for the CDR3: TGCGCCAGCGGGGACAAACCACGCTATGGCTACACCTTC. This sequence joins TRBV10-2 and TRBJ1-2; D is possibly TRBD1 (6 bases). Germline-derived CDR1 and CDR2 are WSHSY and SAAADI. The CDR3 contains 13 residues. Trimming removed 8 bases from V and 4 bases from J, with 14 bases in between.